This T cell receptor (beta chain) came from a study of OX40 agonist ivuxolimab in advanced cancers. V gave up 2 bases and J gave up 2 bases; unmatched junction bases: 6. The CDR3 is 15 amino acids. The germline V gene encodes CDR1 MDHEN and CDR2 SYDVKM. TCRdb's copy holds only in-frame clones and misses some; the assay was immunoSEQ multiplex PCR. The table shows 75,000 to 100,000 clones, with around nine tenths occurring only once. This chain uses TRBV28 with TRBJ2-7; TRBD1 aligns across 7 bases. This sequence was found in an adult with an advanced solid tumor such as melanoma, head and neck, liver or kidney cancer. The specimen was CD4+ or CD8+ T cells sorted from blood, collected in a trial of the OX40 agonist ivuxolimab. The chain's CDR3 is CASSLGPGQAYEQYF. The CDR3 nucleotides are TGTGCCAGCAGTTTAGGCCCTGGACAGGCCTACGAGCAGTACTTC.